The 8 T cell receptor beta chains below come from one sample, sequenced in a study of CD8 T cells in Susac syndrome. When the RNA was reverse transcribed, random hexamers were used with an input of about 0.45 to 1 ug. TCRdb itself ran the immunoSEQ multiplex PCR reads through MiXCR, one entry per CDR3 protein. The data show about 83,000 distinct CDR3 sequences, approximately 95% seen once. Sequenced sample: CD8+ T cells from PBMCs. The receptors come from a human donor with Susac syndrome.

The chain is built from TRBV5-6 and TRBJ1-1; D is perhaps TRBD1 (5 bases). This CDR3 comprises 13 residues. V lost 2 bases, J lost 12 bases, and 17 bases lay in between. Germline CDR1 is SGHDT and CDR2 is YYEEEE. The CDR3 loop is CASSFGGTVVTFF. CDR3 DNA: TGTGCCAGCAGCTTTGGCGGGACGGTGGTAACTTTCTTT.

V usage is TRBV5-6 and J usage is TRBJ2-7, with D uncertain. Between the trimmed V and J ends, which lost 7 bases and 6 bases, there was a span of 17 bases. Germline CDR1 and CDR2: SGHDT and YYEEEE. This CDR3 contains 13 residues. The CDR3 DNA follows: TGTGCCAGCGCCCCGAGAGAAAGTCGCGAGCAGTACTTC. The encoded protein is CASAPRESREQYF.

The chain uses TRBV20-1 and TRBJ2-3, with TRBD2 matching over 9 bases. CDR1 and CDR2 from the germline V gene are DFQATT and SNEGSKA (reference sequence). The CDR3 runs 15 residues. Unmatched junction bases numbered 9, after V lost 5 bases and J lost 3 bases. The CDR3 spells CSAYVLAGDTDTQYF. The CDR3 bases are TGCAGTGCTTACGTACTAGCGGGTGATACAGATACGCAGTATTTT.

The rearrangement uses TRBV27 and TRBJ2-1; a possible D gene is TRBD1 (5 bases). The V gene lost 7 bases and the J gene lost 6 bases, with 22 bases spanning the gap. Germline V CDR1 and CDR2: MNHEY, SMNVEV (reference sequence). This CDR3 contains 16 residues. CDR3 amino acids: CASIRSARTRFNEQFF. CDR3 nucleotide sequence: TGTGCCAGCATCCGATCCGCGCGGACAAGGTTCAATGAGCAGTTCTTC.

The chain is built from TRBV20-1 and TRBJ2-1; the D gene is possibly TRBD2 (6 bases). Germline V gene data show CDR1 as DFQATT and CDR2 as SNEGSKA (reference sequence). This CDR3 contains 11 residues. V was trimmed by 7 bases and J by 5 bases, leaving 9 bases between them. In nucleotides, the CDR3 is TGCAGTGTTTGGGGGGACAATGAGCAGTTCTTC. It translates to CSVWGDNEQFF.

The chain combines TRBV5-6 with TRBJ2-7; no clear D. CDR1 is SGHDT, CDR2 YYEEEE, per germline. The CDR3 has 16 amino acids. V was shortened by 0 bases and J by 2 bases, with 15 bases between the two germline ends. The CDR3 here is CASSLASGVYAYEQYF. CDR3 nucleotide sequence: TGTGCCAGCAGCTTGGCCTCTGGGGTCTATGCCTACGAGCAGTACTTC.

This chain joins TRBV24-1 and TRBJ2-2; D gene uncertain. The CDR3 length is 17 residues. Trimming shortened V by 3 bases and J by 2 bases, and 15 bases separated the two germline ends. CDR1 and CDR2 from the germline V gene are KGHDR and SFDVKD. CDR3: CATSDPFNESNTGELFF. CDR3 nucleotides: TGTGCCACCAGTGATCCCTTTAATGAGTCCAACACCGGGGAGCTGTTTTTT.

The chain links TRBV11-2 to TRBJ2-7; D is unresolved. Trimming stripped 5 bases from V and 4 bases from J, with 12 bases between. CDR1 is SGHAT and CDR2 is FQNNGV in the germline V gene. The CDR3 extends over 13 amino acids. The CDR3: CASSPGWGYEQYF. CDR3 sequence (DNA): TGTGCCAGCAGCCCTGGTTGGGGATACGAGCAGTACTTC.